Below are 26 T cell receptor beta chains sequenced from a single sample in a study of T cells in Graves' hyperthyroidism and ophthalmopathy. Amplified TCR beta CDR3 regions came from RNA transcripts. In the first-round RT-PCR of the TCR CDR3, the HTBI primer set was used. TCRdb reanalysed the multiplex PCR reads using MiXCR and keeps one entry per CDR3 protein. This table holds about 500,000 distinct CDR3 sequences, around 16% found once. The sequencing input was blood. The receptors originated from a woman in her twenties or thirties with Graves' ophthalmopathy.

This clonotype was picked up many times. This sequence joins TRBV5-6 and TRBJ1-5; D is undetermined. Trimming pared 4 bases from V and 3 bases from J, leaving 5 bases between. Per the germline V gene, CDR1 is SGHDT and CDR2 is YYEEEE. This CDR3 region has 12 residues. The DNA of the CDR3 is TGTGCCAGCAGCACCTACAATCAGCCCCAGCATTTT. As protein: CASSTYNQPQHF.

This clonotype occurred a few times. This chain joins TRBV11-3 and TRBJ2-2, with D possibly matching TRBD2 (6 bases). The V end was cut by 3 bases, the J end by 3 bases, with 14 bases between. CDR3 size: 16 residues. Germline CDR1 SGHNT, CDR2 YENEEA. DNA for the CDR3: TGTGCCAGCAGCTTCGGGACTCCCCATGACACCGGGGAGCTGTTTTTT. Protein: CASSFGTPHDTGELFF.

The chain recombines TRBV10-3 with TRBJ1-4; no clear D. The CDR3 sequence is 14 residues long. V lost 1 base and J 5 bases, leaving 8 bases between the germline ends. CDR1 is ENHRY and CDR2 is SYGVKD in the germline V gene. CDR3 bases: TGTGCCATCAGTGAGTTGGGCAGAAATGAAAAACTGTTTTTT. It translates to CAISELGRNEKLFF.

The V gene is TRBV7-3, the J gene TRBJ2-2; D possibly uses TRBD1 or TRBD2 (5 bases each). Germline V gene sequence: CDR1 SGHTA, CDR2 FQGTGA. The CDR3 loop spans 14 amino acids. Trimming stripped 5 bases from V and 5 bases from J, with 12 bases between. CDR3 protein: CASSRAEGTGELFF. In nucleotides, the CDR3 is TGTGCCAGCAGCCGCGCCGAGGGGACCGGGGAGCTGTTTTTT.

This rearrangement joins TRBV7-2 to TRBJ1-4; the D is unclear. V lost 5 bases and J 4 bases, leaving 14 bases between the germline ends. The length of the CDR3 is 15 residues. The germline V gene encodes CDR1 SGHTA and CDR2 FQGNSA. CDR3: CASSPRPSLNEKLFF. CDR3 coding DNA: TGTGCCAGCAGCCCAAGACCGAGCCTTAATGAAAAACTGTTTTTT.

This rearrangement joins TRBV9 to TRBJ2-7; TRBD1 or TRBD2 may be the D gene (5 bases each). Looked up from germline, CDR1 is SGDLS and CDR2 is YYNGEE. This CDR3 is built from 12 residues. Deletions cut 4 bases from V and 6 bases from J, with 11 bases between. In DNA, the CDR3 is TGTGCCAGCAGCCGAGGGGTTGGCGAGCAGTACTTC. Protein product: CASSRGVGEQYF.

This rearrangement joins TRBV19 to TRBJ1-2, with 8 positions matching TRBD1. J gave up 9 bases and V 8 bases, and 8 bases lay outside the gene matches. CDR1 is LNHDA and CDR2 is SQIVND in the germline V gene (reference sequence). The CDR3 is made up of 12 amino acids. The CDR3 sequence: CASLDRDWRYTF. CDR3 DNA sequence: TGTGCCAGTCTGGACAGGGATTGGCGCTACACCTTC.

This chain connects TRBV7-9 to TRBJ1-5; maybe TRBD1 (5 bases). CDR3 length: 12 amino acids. Germline V lookup: CDR1 SEHNR, CDR2 FQNEAQ (reference sequence). The V end was cut by 5 bases, the J end by 4 bases, with 6 bases between. This CDR3 is CASSNRNQPQHF. The CDR3 nucleotides read TGTGCCAGCAGCAACAGGAATCAGCCCCAGCATTTT.

The genes are TRBV28 and TRBJ1-6; no firm D call. This CDR3 has 12 amino acids. The germline V and J ends were trimmed by 11 bases and 8 bases, with 13 bases remaining between them. Germline lookup yields CDR1 MDHEN and CDR2 SYDVKM. CDR3 residues: CASQPIDSPLHF. Written as DNA, the CDR3 is TGTGCCTCACAGCCCATTGATTCACCCCTCCACTTT.

This clonotype was observed many times. The chain links TRBV27 to TRBJ1-5; TRBD1 agrees at 7 bases. There are 15 residues in the CDR3. Germline V gives CDR1 MNHEY, CDR2 SMNVEV (reference sequence). The J segment lost 1 base and the V segment lost 4 bases, leaving 4 bases of the junction unmatched. Here the CDR3 reads CASSYGTASNQPQHF. The CDR3 DNA reads as TGTGCCAGCAGTTACGGGACAGCCAGCAATCAGCCCCAGCATTTT.

The rearrangement links TRBV9 to TRBJ2-3; 11 bases are a match to TRBD2. Germline loops: CDR1 SGDLS, CDR2 YYNGEE. V lost 5 bases and J lost 4; bases outside the gene matches: 6. This CDR3 spans 15 amino acids. CDR3 nucleotide sequence: TGTGCCAGCAGTGGGACTAGCGGTCGATCAGATACGCAGTATTTT. It specifies CASSGTSGRSDTQYF.

There are many counts of this clonotype. The CDR3 reads CASSRGLVAEQYF. CDR3 bases: TGTGCCAGCAGTCGGGGACTAGTTGCCGAGCAGTACTTC. This chain links TRBV6-2 or TRBV6-3 with TRBJ2-7; TRBD2 matches at 8 bases. The CDR3 consists of 13 residues. J lost 6 bases, V lost 5 bases, and 6 bases had no gene match. Per the germline V gene, CDR1 is MNHEY and CDR2 is SVGEGT.

This clonotype has ten or more counts. V usage is TRBV29-1 and J usage is TRBJ1-1, with TRBD1 matching over 8 bases. Losses at the gene ends were 4 bases for V and 10 bases for J; bases not matched to a gene: 14. The CDR3 length is 14 residues. CDR1 is SQVTM and CDR2 is ANQGSEA in the germline V gene. The CDR3 DNA is TGCAGCGTTGTCGTTAGTCAGGGGGCCTCGAGAGCTTTCTTT. Amino acid sequence: CSVVVSQGASRAFF.

This clonotype appeared once. Being one base from a much bigger clone, this may be a read error. The chain recombines TRBV5-1 with TRBJ2-7, with a possible D match to TRBD2 (5 bases). Trimming left V 4 bases short and J 3 bases short, with 17 bases between. Germline CDR1 reads SGHRS; CDR2 reads YFSETQ. The CDR3 is 15 residues long. The CDR3 spells CASSQVSSRNYEQYF. The CDR3 nucleotides are TGCGCCAGCAGCCAAGTGTCTAGCAGAAACTACGAGCAGTACTTC.

This clonotype was observed at least ten times. The gene calls are TRBV20-1 and TRBJ2-2; D is undetermined. CDR1 is DFQATT, CDR2 SNEGSKA, per germline (reference sequence). The length of the CDR3 is 14 residues. Trimming took off 3 bases at V and 7 bases at J, with 15 bases between the two ends. The CDR3 DNA sequence: TGCAGTGCTAGTCAACCCCAAGGTGTCGGGGAGCTGTTTTTT. Protein sequence: CSASQPQGVGELFF.

This clonotype was seen repeatedly, ten times or more. This rearrangement joins TRBV7-2 to TRBJ1-5, with a weak D call TRBD1 (5 bases). CDR3 length equals 15 residues. Germline V CDR1 and CDR2: SGHTA, FQGNSA. The germline V and J ends were trimmed by 5 bases and 11 bases, with 22 bases remaining between them. The CDR3 here is CASSKGKGPPFSQHF. CDR3 coding DNA: TGTGCCAGCAGCAAGGGGAAGGGACCCCCGTTTTCCCAGCATTTT.

This clonotype was counted between two and nine times. The rearrangement uses TRBV5-8 and TRBJ2-3, with D perhaps TRBD1 (6 bases). Germline assignment: CDR1 SGHTS and CDR2 YDEGEE. The CDR3 runs 18 residues. V was clipped by 0 bases and J by 1 base, with 18 bases between them. CDR3 bases: TGTGCCAGCAGCTTGGGGACTGGCAGGGGTAGGGGCACAGATACGCAGTATTTT. This translates into CASSLGTGRGRGTDTQYF. Drawing the rest from reference TRBV5-8 and TRBJ2-3, the complete variable domain is EAGVTQSPTHLIKTRGQQATLRCSPISGHTSVYWYQQALGLGLQFLLWYDEGEERNRGNFPPRFSGRQFPNYSSELNVNALELEDSALYLCASSLGTGRGRGTDTQYFGPGTRLTVL.

This clonotype was observed a handful of times. This sequence joins TRBV29-1 and TRBJ2-3; D gene unclear. CDR1 and CDR2 from the germline V gene are SQVTM and ANQGSEA. The CDR3 spans 13 residues. The V gene lost 0 bases and the J gene lost 3 bases, with 7 bases spanning the gap. CDR3 protein: CSVEEIGTDTQYF. The CDR3 DNA sequence: TGCAGCGTTGAAGAAATCGGAACAGATACGCAGTATTTT.

This clonotype was observed at least ten times. Written as DNA, the CDR3 is TGTGCCAGCAGCCCCACTAGCGGGAGGGCTCGGGAGCAGTTCTTC. As protein: CASSPTSGRAREQFF. This chain connects TRBV2 to TRBJ2-1; 13 nucleotides line up with TRBD2. Germline V lookup: CDR1 SNHLY, CDR2 FYNNEI. V shed 6 bases and J 10 bases; nucleotides not matched to a gene: 9. This CDR3 is built from 15 residues.

This clonotype was seen a few times. The chain combines TRBV9 with TRBJ2-7; D possibly matches TRBD1 or TRBD2 (6 bases each). The V end lost 0 bases, the J end lost 2 bases, and 12 bases lay between the germline ends. Germline V gene sequence: CDR1 SGDLS, CDR2 YYNGEE. The CDR3 is 15 amino acids. CDR3 sequence reads: CASSVEVGGTYEQYF. The CDR3 DNA is TGTGCCAGCAGCGTAGAGGTAGGGGGGACCTACGAGCAGTACTTC.

This clonotype was counted ten times or more. The chain is built from TRBV11-3 and TRBJ2-1; the D is unclear. Trimming removed 0 bases at V and 5 bases at J, with 8 bases between. CDR3 length: 14 amino acids. Germline V gives CDR1 SGHNT, CDR2 YENEEA. The CDR3 reads CASSLDWADNEQFF. CDR3 in DNA: TGTGCCAGCAGCTTAGATTGGGCCGACAATGAGCAGTTCTTC.

Many counts were recorded for this clonotype. The chain joins TRBV2 to TRBJ2-3, with TRBD1 matching over 8 bases. This CDR3 is 16 amino acids long. Germline assignment: CDR1 SNHLY and CDR2 FYNNEI. Losses at the gene ends were 4 bases for V and 2 bases for J; bases not matched to a gene: 8. CDR3 in amino acids: CASSGQGTRFTDTQYF. CDR3 nucleotides: TGTGCCAGCAGTGGACAGGGGACCAGATTCACAGATACGCAGTATTTT.

In its sample, this clonotype was seen many times. The J gene is TRBJ2-5, the V gene TRBV4-3, with 11 bases that match TRBD2. CDR1 and CDR2 (germline): LGHNA, YSLEER. The CDR3 runs 16 residues. After removal of 1 base from V and 5 bases from J, the junction contained 6 bases not matched to a gene. The DNA for the CDR3 is TGCGCCAGCAGCCAAGGCCCACTAGCGGGAGCTGAGACCCAGTACTTC. Translating it yields CASSQGPLAGAETQYF.

This clonotype has at least ten counts. The V call is TRBV3-2, the J call TRBJ2-3. TRBV3-2 is given as a pseudogene. The CDR3 has 14 amino acids. The DNA of the CDR3 is TGTGCCAGCAGCCAAGCCCGACCAGACGATACGCAGTATTTT. Residues: CASSQARPDDTQYF.

The V call is TRBV7-9, the J call TRBJ2-6; D might be TRBD1 (5 bases). The CDR3 contains 14 residues. Germline lookup yields CDR1 SEHNR and CDR2 FQNEAQ (reference sequence). With 5 bases removed from V and 4 bases from J, the gap between germline ends came to 9 bases. The CDR3 coding sequence is TGTGCCAGCAGCCTCCGACAGGGGGCCAACGTCCTGACTTTC. This gives the protein CASSLRQGANVLTF.

This clonotype has a handful of counts. The chain has TRBV9 and TRBJ2-2, with D perhaps TRBD1 (5 bases). Germline V lookup: CDR1 SGDLS, CDR2 YYNGEE. The CDR3 runs to 15 residues. V lost 4 bases, J lost 0 bases, and 10 bases lay in between. CDR3 in amino acids: CASSPRTPNTGELFF. CDR3 nucleotide sequence: TGTGCCAGCAGCCCCCGGACACCGAACACCGGGGAGCTGTTTTTT.